This T cell receptor beta chain appears in the sequencing data of a study of T cell responses to AZD1222 COVID-19 vaccine. Clones were read by immunoSEQ multiplex PCR, and TCRdb kept only the in-frame ones, dropping some. This repertoire shows about 160,000 clones, 85% to 95% found once; its top ten account for around 0.96%. Trimming stripped 3 bases from V and 5 bases from J, with 10 bases between. This CDR3 contains 13 residues. V and J are TRBV12-3 or TRBV12-4 and TRBJ1-1, with D uncertain. This sequence originates from an adult in good health. The specimen was peripheral blood, collected on day 0 of AZD1222 vaccination. The CDR3 spells CASSFGPSTEAFF. The CDR3 DNA reads TGTGCCAGCAGTTTTGGGCCGTCAACTGAAGCTTTCTTT.